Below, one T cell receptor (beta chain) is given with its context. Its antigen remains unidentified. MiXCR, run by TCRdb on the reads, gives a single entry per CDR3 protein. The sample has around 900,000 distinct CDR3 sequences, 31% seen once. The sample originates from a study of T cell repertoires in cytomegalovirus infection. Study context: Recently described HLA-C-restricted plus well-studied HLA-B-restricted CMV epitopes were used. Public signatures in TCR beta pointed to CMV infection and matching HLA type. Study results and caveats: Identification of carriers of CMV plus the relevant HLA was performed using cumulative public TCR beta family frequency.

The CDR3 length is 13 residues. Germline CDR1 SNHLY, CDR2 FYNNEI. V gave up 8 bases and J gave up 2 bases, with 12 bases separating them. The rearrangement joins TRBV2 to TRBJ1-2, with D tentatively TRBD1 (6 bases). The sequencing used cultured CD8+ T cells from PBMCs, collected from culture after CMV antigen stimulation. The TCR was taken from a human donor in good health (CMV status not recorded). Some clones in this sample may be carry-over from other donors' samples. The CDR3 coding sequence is TGTGCCAGCCCCCCAGGGGCAAACTATGGCTACACCTTC. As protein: CASPPGANYGYTF.